The subject of this entry is one T cell receptor beta chain. This clonotype was detected ten times or more. Its antigen is not yet known. Base qualities are not provided; no much larger clone lies one nucleotide away. The data stem from a study of T cells in Graves' hyperthyroidism and ophthalmopathy (dated by TCRdb to the late 2010s). Regarding the complete study: Peripheral blood samples were taken at initial diagnosis, before any treatment was given. A discovery cohort of about a hundred patients, 43 with Graves' ophthalmopathy and 55 to 65 with stable Graves' hyperthyroidism, was used to find distinguishing TCR V-J signatures. Whether ophthalmopathy could be predicted prospectively was tested in an independent validation cohort made up of some 20 hyperthyroidism patients plus 17 patients who later progressed to ophthalmopathy. For training and testing, the roughly 93 patients in the discovery cohort were randomly divided in a 7:3 ratio. In about 6 Graves' hyperthyroidism patients, the study also compared T-cell repertoires from thyroid tissue with T-cell repertoires from blood. Once sampling was done, hyperthyroidism patients were given methimazole at a starting dose of 30 mg daily, whereas ophthalmopathy patients were given high-dose intravenous methylprednisolone. The paper describes TCR Vbeta CDR3 sequencing of 135 peripheral blood samples, made up of some 40 ophthalmopathy patients, approximately 76 hyperthyroidism patients and roughly 17 progressor patients.

Including cysteine and phenylalanine, the CDR3 has 16 amino acids. Only the CDR3 DNA stays, 48 bases, in frame from base 1. Between the V and J ends, shortened by 4 bases and 6 bases respectively, the junction contains 22 bases. The germline V gene specifies SNHLY as CDR1 and FYNNEI as CDR2. Findings and caveats that apply to the study as a whole: In validation, progression to ophthalmopathy was predicted by the model with 70.59% sensitivity and 72% to 80% specificity, a median of approximately 6.5 months before onset. Most expanded thyroid clonotypes (frequency above 0.001) were also found in blood, which suggests that blood repertoires may mirror thyroid immune responses. Ophthalmopathy was separated from stable hyperthyroidism by a 13 V-J signature model, with about 86% sensitivity and 81% to 82% specificity obtained in cross-validation and 80%/75% obtained in testing. Sample size was not statistically predetermined, and investigators were not blinded to group allocation.

In the ophthalmopathy patients, disease was moderately to severely active, with a Clinical Activity Score of 3 or more, a NOSPECS grade of 4 or more, and a duration of less than 3 months. The study excluded patients with uncontrolled infections, other autoimmune diseases, pregnancy or lactation. Diagnoses relied on clinical symptoms, serum thyroxine and TRAb, thyroid ultrasound and orbital computed tomography. PBMCs were isolated from 8 to 10 ml of fresh peripheral blood by Ficoll-Paque density gradient centrifugation. Trizol reagent was used to extract total RNA, and RNA quality was then checked on an Agilent 2100 Bioanalyzer. The TCR beta CDR3 regions were amplified from the RNA transcripts. The first round of RT-PCR for the TCR CDR3 was performed with the HTBI primer set and the Qiagen OneStep RT-PCR kit. The libraries were constructed in a second round of multiplex PCR and then size-selected and purified. Sequencing of the libraries was done on an Illumina HiSeq2000 using paired-end 100 bp reads. In the authors' own workflow: SOAPnuke was used to process the raw data, removing reads that contained adapters or uncalled bases, had a mean Phred below 15, or lacked an exact match to the constant primer or identifier. High-quality paired reads were merged using COPE v1.2.5, and each unique nucleotide sequence was defined as a clonotype. MiTCR v1.1 was used to align clonotypes to the IMGT TRBV, TRBD and TRBJ reference segments. The analysis was restricted to V-J combinations with a frequency above 0.0001, which together covered roughly 99% of the repertoires. The TCS score was defined as the ratio of F50 (clonal expansion) to E x V (chaos), calculated using BLOSUM62-based TCRdist between CDR3 peptides within each V-J. Welch's t-statistics and random forest reduced some 510 V-J features to 10 to 15, which were used in a naive Bayes classifier (R e1071). The raw public data were reprocessed by TCRdb itself: fastp quality trimming at Q25, MiXCR clonotype calling, in-frame beta chains only. Under each unique CDR3 protein, matching rows form one entry showing the most common genes and DNA. None of the V and J calls come from the authors' own analysis; TCRdb made them. Counted in this sample were 40,000 to 60,000 distinct CDR3 sequences; around half of them appeared once. The top ten hold approximately 9.1% of the sample.

This TCR derives from a woman between 45 and 65 years old with Graves' ophthalmopathy. The V and J genes are TRBV2 and TRBJ2-7, and possibly TRBD2, on 5 matching bases. Sequencing was carried out using blood. The CDR3 protein is CASSGEGGPDPSEQYF. The DNA sequence reads TGTGCCAGCAGTGGGGAAGGAGGACCAGACCCCTCCGAGCAGTACTTC.